The clone carrying this TCR beta chain was seen repeatedly, ten times or more. The data were taken from a study of T-cell reconstitution after alpha-beta-depleted transplantation in children. Preparing the TCRbeta library involved the use of unique molecular identifiers. TCRdb ran MiXCR on the PCR reads and lists one entry per CDR3 protein. The repertoire holds 75,000 to 100,000 distinct CDR3 sequences, 7% to 10% seen once, with just under 7% in the top ten. This CDR3 comprises 18 residues. V lost 8 bases, J lost 1 base, and 18 bases stayed unmatched. Per the germline V gene, CDR1 is MNHEY and CDR2 is SMNVEV (reference sequence).

This chain uses TRBV27 with TRBJ2-5, with 8 bases identical to TRBD2. Specimen: PBMCs from the stem cell graft donor, collected from the stem cell graft. This TCR came from a human donor who donated a stem cell graft to a child with congenital amegakaryocytic thrombocytopenia. The CDR3 protein is CASSTRGGGTTSQETQYF. The CDR3 DNA follows: TGTGCCAGCTCTACGCGGGGCGGGGGGACAACCTCCCAAGAGACCCAGTACTTC.